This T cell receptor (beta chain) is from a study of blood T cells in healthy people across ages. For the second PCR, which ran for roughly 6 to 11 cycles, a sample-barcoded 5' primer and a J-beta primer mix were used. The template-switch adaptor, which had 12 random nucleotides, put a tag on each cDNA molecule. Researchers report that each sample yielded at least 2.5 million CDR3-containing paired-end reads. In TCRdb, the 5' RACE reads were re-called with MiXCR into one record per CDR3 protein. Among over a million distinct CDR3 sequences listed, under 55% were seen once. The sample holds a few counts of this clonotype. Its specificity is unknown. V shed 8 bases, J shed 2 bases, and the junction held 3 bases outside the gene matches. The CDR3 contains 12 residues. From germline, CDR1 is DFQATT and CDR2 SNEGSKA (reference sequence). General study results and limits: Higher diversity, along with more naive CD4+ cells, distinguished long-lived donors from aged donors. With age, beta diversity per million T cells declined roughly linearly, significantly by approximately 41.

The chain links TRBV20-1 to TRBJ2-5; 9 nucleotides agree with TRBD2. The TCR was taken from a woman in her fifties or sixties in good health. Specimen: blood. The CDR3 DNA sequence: TGCAGTTTAGCGGGAGCACAAGAGACCCAGTACTTC. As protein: CSLAGAQETQYF.